This T cell receptor beta chain appears in the sequencing data of a study of T cell changes during pregnancy in multiple sclerosis. Trimming shortened V by 5 bases and J by 11 bases, and 19 bases separated the two germline ends. The CDR3 has 14 amino acids. Germline CDR1 is MDHEN and CDR2 is SYDVKM. Using immunoSEQ multiplex PCR, the repertoire was profiled, and TCRdb retains in-frame clones only, with some absent. The repertoire consists of approximately 80,000 clones, with roughly 94% occurring once and the leading ten covering 0.95% to 1%. The sequencing here drew on peripheral blood, taken in the second trimester of pregnancy. This receptor was taken from a female donor in good health, enrolled as a control in a pregnancy study. V gene TRBV28 combines with J gene TRBJ1-5; possibly TRBD1 for D (5 bases). The CDR3 bases are TGTGCCAGCAGTCAAACAAGGGGAATCAGGGCCCAGCATTTT. This translates into CASSQTRGIRAQHF.